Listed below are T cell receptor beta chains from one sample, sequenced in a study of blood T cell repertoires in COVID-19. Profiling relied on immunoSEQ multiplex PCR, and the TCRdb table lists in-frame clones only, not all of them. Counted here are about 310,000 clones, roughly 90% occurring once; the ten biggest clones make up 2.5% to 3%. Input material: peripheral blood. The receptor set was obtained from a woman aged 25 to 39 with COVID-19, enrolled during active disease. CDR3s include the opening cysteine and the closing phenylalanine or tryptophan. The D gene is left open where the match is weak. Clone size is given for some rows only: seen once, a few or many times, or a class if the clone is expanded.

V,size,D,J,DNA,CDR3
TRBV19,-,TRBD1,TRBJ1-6,TGTGCCAGTAGTATTCAAGACAGGGCGACTTCACCCCTCCACTTT,CASSIQDRATSPLHF
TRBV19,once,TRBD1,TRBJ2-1,TGTGCCAGCGGACAGGGGGCTTACAATGAGCAGTTCTTC,CASGQGAYNEQFF
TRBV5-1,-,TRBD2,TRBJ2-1,TGCGCCAGCAGCCCGCTGGGAGCGGGAGGGCGCAATGAGCAGTTCTTC,CASSPLGAGGRNEQFF
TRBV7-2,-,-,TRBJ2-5,TGTGCCAGCAGGGTACCCGGAGCGGGAGAGACCCAGTACTTC,CASRVPGAGETQYF
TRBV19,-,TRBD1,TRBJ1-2,TGTGCCAGTAAGGGGACAGGGCATAACTATGGCTACACCTTC,CASKGTGHNYGYTF
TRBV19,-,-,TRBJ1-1,TGTGCCAGTAGTATAGATCGCGGCCTGAACACTGAAGCTTTCTTT,CASSIDRGLNTEAFF
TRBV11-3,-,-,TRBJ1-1,TGTGCCAGCAGCCAGGACAGACTGAACACTGAAGCTTTCTTT,CASSQDRLNTEAFF
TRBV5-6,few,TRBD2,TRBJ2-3,TGTGCCAGCAGCTTGCCCGGACTAGCGGGAGCGACGTCAGATACGCAGTATTTT,CASSLPGLAGATSDTQYF
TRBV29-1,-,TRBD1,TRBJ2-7,TGCAGCGTTGTCCTGGGGACAGGCTACGAGCAGTACTTC,CSVVLGTGYEQYF
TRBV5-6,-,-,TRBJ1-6,TGTGCCAGCAGCCTCGGGGTGGGTTCACCCCTCCACTTT,CASSLGVGSPLHF
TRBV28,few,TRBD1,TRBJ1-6,TGTGCCAGCAGTCCCCCTGACAGGGAGTGGTCACCCCTCCACTTT,CASSPPDREWSPLHF
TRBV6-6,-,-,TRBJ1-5,TGTGCCAGCAGTTACTCTCAGGGGAATCAGCCCCAGCATTTT,CASSYSQGNQPQHF
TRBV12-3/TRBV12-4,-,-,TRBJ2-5,TGTGCCAGCAGTTTAGGGGGGGGCTTGTCGCAGTACTTC,CASSLGGGLSQYF
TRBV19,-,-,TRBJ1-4,TGTGCCAGTAGTATACTTCCCAGGGGATCTAATGAAAAACTGTTTTTT,CASSILPRGSNEKLFF
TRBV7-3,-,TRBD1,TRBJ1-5,TGTGCCAGCAGGGAAACCGGACAGGGGAGCGATCAGCCCCAGCATTTT,CASRETGQGSDQPQHF
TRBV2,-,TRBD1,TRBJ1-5,TGTGCCGGCAGTCGCCAGGGGGTTAGTGGCAATCAGCCCCAGCATTTT,CAGSRQGVSGNQPQHF
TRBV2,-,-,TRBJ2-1,TGTGCCAGCACTGGCGGGGAGTCACCGAGGAATGAGCAGTTCTTC,CASTGGESPRNEQFF
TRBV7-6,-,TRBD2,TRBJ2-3,TGTGCCAGCAGCTTAGGGGACTACACAGATACGCAGTATTTT,CASSLGDYTDTQYF
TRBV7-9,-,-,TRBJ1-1,TGTGCCAGCACCTCCCCCCGGGGGAAATTCATGAACACTGAAGCTTTCTTT,CASTSPRGKFMNTEAFF
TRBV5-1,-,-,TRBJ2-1,TGCGCCAGCAGCTTGTTCGCGGGTGAGCAGTTCTTC,CASSLFAGEQFF
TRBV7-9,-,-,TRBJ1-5,TGTGCCAGCAGCTTAGATGGGGGCGCGAATCAGCCCCAGCATTTT,CASSLDGGANQPQHF
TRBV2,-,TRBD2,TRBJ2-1,TGTGCCAGCACAGCCCTAGCGGGAGGGATTGAGCAGTTCTTC,CASTALAGGIEQFF
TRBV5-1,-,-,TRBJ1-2,TGCGCCAGCAGCATGGCTCCGGATGGAGGGTGGGGCTATGGCTACACCTTC,CASSMAPDGGWGYGYTF
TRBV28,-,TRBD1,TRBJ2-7,TGTGCCAGCTCAGCACCGGGACAGGGTGACTACGAGCAGTACTTC,CASSAPGQGDYEQYF
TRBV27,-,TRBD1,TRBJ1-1,TGTGCCAGCAGCACAGGGGGTTGGACTGAAGCTTTCTTT,CASSTGGWTEAFF
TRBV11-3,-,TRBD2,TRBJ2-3,TGTGCCAGCAGCATTTCCGGGACTAGCATAGATACGCAGTATTTT,CASSISGTSIDTQYF
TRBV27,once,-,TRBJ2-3,TGTGCCAGCAGTTTAGAGCGGGCAGATACGCAGTATTTT,CASSLERADTQYF
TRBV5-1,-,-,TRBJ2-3,TGCGCCAGCAGCTCTCACTACACAGATACGCAGTATTTT,CASSSHYTDTQYF
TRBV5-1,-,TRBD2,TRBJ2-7,TGCGCCAGCAGCTTGCAAGCGGGAGAGAATGAAGTACGGGAGCAGTACTTC,CASSLQAGENEVREQYF
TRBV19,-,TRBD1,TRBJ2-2,TGTGCCAGTAGTAGACAGGGTACGAACACCGGGGAGCTGTTTTTT,CASSRQGTNTGELFF
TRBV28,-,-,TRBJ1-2,TGTGCCAGCAGTGGGGCCGATGGCTACACCTTC,CASSGADGYTF
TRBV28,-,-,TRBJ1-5,TGTGCCGCACAGGGTCATAATAGCAATCAGCCCCAGCATTTT,CAAQGHNSNQPQHF
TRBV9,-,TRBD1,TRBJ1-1,TGTGCCAGCAGCTACGGGACAGAGAACACTGAAGCTTTCTTT,CASSYGTENTEAFF
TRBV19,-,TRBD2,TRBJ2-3,TGTGCCAGTAGTATATTAGCGGGAGGGCCAGATACGCAGTATTTT,CASSILAGGPDTQYF
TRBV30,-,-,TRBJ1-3,TGTGCCTGGAGTCCCAGTGGTGGAAACACCATATATTTT,CAWSPSGGNTIYF
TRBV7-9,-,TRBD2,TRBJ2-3,TGTGCCAGCAGCTCCCACCTAGCGGGAGGGCCTTTTGATACGCAGTATTTT,CASSSHLAGGPFDTQYF
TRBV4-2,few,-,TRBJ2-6,TGTGCCAGCAGCTACACTCAGGGCACTGGGGCCAACGTCCTGACTTTC,CASSYTQGTGANVLTF
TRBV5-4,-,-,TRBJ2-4,TGTGCCAGCAGCTTGGAGGGGCAGGGAAAAAACATTCAGTACTTC,CASSLEGQGKNIQYF
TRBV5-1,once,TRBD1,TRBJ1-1,TGCGCCAGCAGCTTGTCCGGACAGGGGATCTACACTGAAGCTTTCTTT,CASSLSGQGIYTEAFF
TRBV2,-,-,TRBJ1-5,TGTGCCAGCAGTTGGCGGAATCAGCCCCAGCATTTT,CASSWRNQPQHF